This T cell receptor beta chain is from a study of tumor and adjacent non-tumor tissue in lung cancer. Study context: Patients comprised about a dozen adenocarcinoma, a couple of squamous cell carcinoma and 1 small cell lung cancer.

A modified ARM-PCR protocol with three rounds of nested PCR amplified TCRbeta. TCRdb passed the multiplex PCR reads through MiXCR, listing each CDR3 protein once. The sample shows approximately 79,000 distinct CDR3 sequences, approximately 57% of them seen only once. RNA was extracted from bulk tissue without any cell sorting. This clonotype has at least ten counts. Its target is unknown. Study findings and constraints: In normal lung, the top 100 clones were significantly more dominant than in tumor. Tumor TCR diversity, when higher, was linked to shorter survival. TCR diversity was significantly greater in tumor than normal lung tissue.

The CDR3 extends over 17 amino acids. The germline V gene encodes CDR1 MNHEY and CDR2 SVGEGT. V shed 0 bases and J 0 bases; nucleotides not matched to a gene: 5. The sequenced material came from lung tumor tissue. The origin of this receptor is a man aged 65 to 79 with non-small cell lung cancer. The chain links TRBV6-2 or TRBV6-3 to TRBJ2-1, with 7 nucleotides matching TRBD2. The CDR3 sequence: CASSYSRRGGSYNEQFF. CDR3 nucleotides: TGTGCCAGCAGTTACTCCCGTCGCGGGGGCTCCTACAATGAGCAGTTCTTC.